These T cell receptor beta chains were read from a single sample in a study of cytomegalovirus exposure and HLA in healthy donors. Using immunoSEQ multiplex PCR, the repertoire was profiled, and TCRdb retains in-frame clones only, with some absent. Of fewer than 200,000 clones in the sample, around 74% were seen once. Specimen: PBMCs. The receptors here all came from a female donor in good health and CMV-seronegative. Both conserved end residues are part of each CDR3. D genes are given only for firm matches. The size entry is marked missing in some rows and otherwise reads once, few, many or a size class.

j_call | clone_size | cdr3_length | d_call | v_call | cdr3_nt | cdr3_aa
TRBJ1-6 | . | 16 | . | TRBV5-1 | TGCGCCAGCAGCGTAAAGACAGGACCCTATAATTCACCCCTCCACTTT | CASSVKTGPYNSPLHF
TRBJ1-6 | few | 15 | TRBD1 | TRBV9 | TGTGCCAGCAGTATCAGGGACAGCCGGGATTCACCCCTCCACTTT | CASSIRDSRDSPLHF
TRBJ2-7 | . | 14 | . | TRBV6-4 | TGTGCCAGCAGTGAAACCGACAGAACCTACGAGCAGTACTTC | CASSETDRTYEQYF
TRBJ1-4 | once | 15 | . | TRBV15 | TGTGCCACCAGCAGAGATAGGGAGGGGGGAGAAAAACTGTTTTTT | CATSRDREGGEKLFF
TRBJ2-5 | . | 13 | . | TRBV10-3 | TGTGCCATCAGTGAGTCTAGCGGAGAGACCCAGTACTTC | CAISESSGETQYF
TRBJ2-2 | . | 17 | . | TRBV7-2 | TGTGCCAGCAGCCAACCCCTGGGCAGGGCACGAACCGGGGAGCTGTTTTTT | CASSQPLGRARTGELFF
TRBJ2-7 | . | 12 | . | TRBV4-1 | TGCGCCAGCAGCCAAGATCAGGGCCGGCAGTACTTC | CASSQDQGRQYF
TRBJ1-2 | . | 14 | TRBD1 | TRBV27 | TGTGCCAGCGGTGACAGGGGTCGGGCATATGGCTACACCTTC | CASGDRGRAYGYTF
TRBJ1-6 | . | 11 | . | TRBV2 | TGTGCCAGCAGCGGGGATCGTCCCCTCCACTTT | CASSGDRPLHF
TRBJ1-1 | few | 14 | . | TRBV13 | TGTGCCAGCCTAAGGGGCAGCCTTCACACTGAAGCTTTCTTT | CASLRGSLHTEAFF
TRBJ2-2 | once | 16 | TRBD2 | TRBV5-1 | TGCGCCAGCAGCTTGATGGCGGGGGGGAACACCGGGGAGCTGTTTTTT | CASSLMAGGNTGELFF
TRBJ1-2 | . | 13 | . | TRBV6-5 | . | CASSSSGQIGYTF
TRBJ1-5 | few | 14 | . | TRBV6-6 | TGTGCCAGCAGTTTTCCGGGGAGGGCACAGCCCCAGCATTTT | CASSFPGRAQPQHF
TRBJ2-5 | . | 13 | . | TRBV11-3 | TGTGCCAGCAGCCGATCTAGCTTGGGGACCCAGTACTTC | CASSRSSLGTQYF
TRBJ1-4 | . | 13 | . | TRBV5-5 | TGTGCCAGCAGCTTGCAGGGTGGGGAAAAACTGTTTTTT | CASSLQGGEKLFF
TRBJ2-2 | . | 17 | TRBD2 | TRBV7-3 | TGTGCCAGCAGCTTAGCGGGGGGCCCCGGGAACACCGGGGAGCTGTTTTTT | CASSLAGGPGNTGELFF
TRBJ1-2 | few | 18 | . | TRBV7-6 | TGTGCCAGCAGCTTAGCTCGCTTTAATACGAGGAAATACTATGGCTACACCTTC | CASSLARFNTRKYYGYTF
TRBJ1-2 | once | 16 | . | TRBV5-1 | TGCGCCAGCAGCTTGGTGGCGGGGGGGGGCTCGGCTGGCTACACCTTC | CASSLVAGGGSAGYTF
TRBJ1-1 | . | 17 | TRBD1 | TRBV28 | TGTGCCAGCACCAACCCCGGGACAGGGGGGTTAAACACTGAAGCTTTCTTT | CASTNPGTGGLNTEAFF
TRBJ1-2 | . | 15 | TRBD1 | TRBV27 | TGTGCCAGCAGTTTCGGATCCAGGGGGATCTATGGCTACACCTTC | CASSFGSRGIYGYTF
TRBJ2-7 | . | 14 | TRBD1 | TRBV7-2 | TGTGCCAGCAGCCCAAACAGGGGGCTAGGCGAGCAGTACTTC | CASSPNRGLGEQYF
TRBJ2-3 | . | 16 | TRBD1 | TRBV9 | TGTGCCAGCAGCGGAACCGGGACAGGAAGCACAGATACGCAGTATTTT | CASSGTGTGSTDTQYF
TRBJ1-6 | . | 16 | . | TRBV6-5 | TGTGCCAGCAGTTACTTACGGGGAAACAGTAATTCACCCCTCCACTTT | CASSYLRGNSNSPLHF
TRBJ2-2 | . | 14 | TRBD1 | TRBV19 | TGTGCCAGTGGACAGGGGCCCGGCACCGGGGAGCTGTTTTTT | CASGQGPGTGELFF
TRBJ2-5 | few | 16 | TRBD2 | TRBV4-1 | TGCGCCAGCAGGAGACTAGCGGGGGGCCTTGCGGAGACCCAGTACTTC | CASRRLAGGLAETQYF
TRBJ2-7 | few | 17 | TRBD2 | TRBV5-1 | TGCGCCAGCAGTCAAGGGACTAGCGGGGGTTACTACGTCGAGCAGTACTTC | CASSQGTSGGYYVEQYF
TRBJ1-1 | . | 12 | . | TRBV19 | TGTGCCAGTAGCCCCGGGGACACTGAAGCTTTCTTT | CASSPGDTEAFF
TRBJ2-3 | . | 18 | TRBD2 | TRBV11-3 | TGTGCCAGCAGCAACGGACTAGCGGGGGGGCCATTAGCAGATACGCAGTATTTT | CASSNGLAGGPLADTQYF
TRBJ1-5 | . | 14 | . | TRBV6-1 | TGTGCCAGCAGTGAAGCGAGGAGCAATCAGCCCCAGCATTTT | CASSEARSNQPQHF
TRBJ2-2 | . | 14 | . | TRBV5-1 | TGCGCCAGCAGCAGAACTAGAAACACCGGGGAGCTGTTTTTT | CASSRTRNTGELFF
TRBJ2-1 | . | 13 | . | TRBV12-5 | TGTGCTAGTGGTTCCCCAGGGTGGGATGAGCAGTTCTTC | CASGSPGWDEQFF
TRBJ2-1 | once | 14 | . | TRBV7-3 | TGTGCCAGCAGTGCAAGCCAGGGATACAATGAGCAGTTCTTC | CASSASQGYNEQFF
TRBJ2-7 | . | 13 | . | TRBV6-1 | TGTGCCAGCAGTGTGGACACGTCCTACGAGCAGTACTTC | CASSVDTSYEQYF
TRBJ2-5 | . | 16 | TRBD1 | TRBV5-1 | TGCGCCAGCAGCTTGGACGGGACAGGGATCCCAGAGACCCAGTACTTC | CASSLDGTGIPETQYF
TRBJ2-1 | . | 12 | . | TRBV2 | TGTGCCAGCAGATCCGACGACAGGGAGCAGTTCTTC | CASRSDDREQFF
TRBJ1-2 | . | 14 | TRBD1 | TRBV5-1 | TGCGCCAGCAGTTCTTCAGGGGGAGACTATGGCTACACCTTC | CASSSSGGDYGYTF
TRBJ2-5 | . | 13 | TRBD2 | TRBV10-3 | TGTGCCATCAGTGAGCCCCCCGGGGGGGCCCAGTACTTC | CAISEPPGGAQYF
TRBJ2-3 | . | 15 | . | TRBV5-1 | TGCGCCAGCAGCTTCTACGGGGGGCCCACAGATACGCAGTATTTT | CASSFYGGPTDTQYF